Sequencing of this T cell receptor (beta chain) was carried out in a study of blood T cell repertoires in COVID-19. V was clipped by 6 bases and J by 6 bases, with 8 bases between them. The length of the CDR3 is 11 residues. Germline V CDR1 and CDR2: MDHEN, SYDVKM. Profiling relied on immunoSEQ multiplex PCR, and the TCRdb table lists in-frame clones only, not all of them. This sample carries hundreds of thousands of clones, about 91% of them seen once, and the ten largest clones take under 8%. Sequenced material: peripheral blood. The TCR originated in a woman aged 25 to 45 with COVID-19, enrolled during active disease. The genes are TRBV28 and TRBJ1-2; D ambiguous. CDR3 sequence reads: CASSHFDGYTF. The CDR3 DNA follows: TGTGCCAGCAGCCACTTTGATGGCTACACCTTC.